The sequence of this T cell receptor (beta chain) was determined in a study of blood T cell repertoires in COVID-19. The wider study: The United States, Italy and Spain supplied acute and convalescent COVID-19 samples. The analysed material was cDNA or gDNA that came from T cells, B-cell-depleted T cells, or PBMCs.

This clone has just a few counts. V was shortened by 6 bases and J by 3 bases, with 21 bases between the two germline ends. CDR1 and CDR2 from the germline V gene are SGDLS and YYNGEE. CDR3 length equals 16 residues. Authors' analysis steps: Amplifying reference gene primers gave estimates of nucleated cell counts. Clones were read by immunoSEQ multiplex PCR, and TCRdb kept only the in-frame ones, dropping some. The V and J calls and clone size come from that table; D and trimming were worked out from the DNA. Counted here are 200,000 to 250,000 clones, about 88% occurring once; the ten biggest clones make up about 2.5%.

The clonotype comes from an older woman with acute or convalescent COVID-19. The material sequenced was peripheral blood. V and J are TRBV9 and TRBJ1-1; tentatively, D is TRBD1 (6 bases). CDR3 residues: CASTRTAAAADTEAFF. The CDR3 nucleotides are TGTGCCAGCACGAGGACAGCCGCGGCTGCGGACACTGAAGCTTTCTTT.